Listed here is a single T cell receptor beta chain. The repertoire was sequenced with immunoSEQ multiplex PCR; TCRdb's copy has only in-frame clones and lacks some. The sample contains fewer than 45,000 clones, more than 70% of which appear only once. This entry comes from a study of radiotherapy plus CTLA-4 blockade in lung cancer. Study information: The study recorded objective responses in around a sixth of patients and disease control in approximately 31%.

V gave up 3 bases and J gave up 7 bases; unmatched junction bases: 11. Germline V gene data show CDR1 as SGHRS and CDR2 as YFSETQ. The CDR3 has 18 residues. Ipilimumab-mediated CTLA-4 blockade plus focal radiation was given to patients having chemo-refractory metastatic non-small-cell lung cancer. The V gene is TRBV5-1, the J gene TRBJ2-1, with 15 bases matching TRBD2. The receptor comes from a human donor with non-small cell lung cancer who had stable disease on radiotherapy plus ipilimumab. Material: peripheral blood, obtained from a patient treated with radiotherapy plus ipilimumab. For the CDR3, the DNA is TGCGCCAGCAGCTGGGGGACTAGCGGGAGGATAACTAGGAATGAGCAGTTCTTC. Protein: CASSWGTSGRITRNEQFF.